Shown below are 8 T cell receptor beta chains from a single sample sequenced in a study of T-cell memory formation after mild COVID-19. MiXCR, applied by TCRdb to the 5' RACE reads, yields one record per CDR3 protein. Of some 340,000 distinct CDR3 sequences listed, over 10% were seen once; the top ten hold roughly a fifth. What was sequenced was PBMCs or a T cell subset sorted from them (not recorded which). All receptors derive from a man aged 18 to 29 who had mild COVID-19 (a few samples of this study predate the infection). Cell type and time point are not known.

This clonotype was recorded many times. The chain combines TRBV5-1 with TRBJ2-7; D call uncertain. Germline-derived CDR1 and CDR2 are SGHRS and YFSETQ. V was shortened by 0 bases and J by 6 bases, with 13 bases between the two germline ends. The CDR3 consists of 14 residues. CDR3 nucleotides: TGCGCCAGCAGCTTGGACACCCTTTGGGGCGAGCAGTACTTC. This codes for CASSLDTLWGEQYF.

The chain combines TRBV27 with TRBJ1-1, with 9 positions matching TRBD1. The CDR3 extends over 15 amino acids. After removal of 6 bases from V and 4 bases from J, the junction contained 9 bases not matched to a gene. The V gene's germline CDR1 is MNHEY and CDR2 SMNVEV (reference sequence). The CDR3 DNA reads TGTGCCAGCAGCCATAGGACAGGGGCGGGCACTGAAGCTTTCTTT. Translated: CASSHRTGAGTEAFF.

This clonotype has just a few counts. The chain employs TRBV12-3 or TRBV12-4 and TRBJ1-6; D is ambiguous. With 6 bases removed from V and 10 bases from J, the gap between germline ends came to 13 bases. CDR3 length equals 13 residues. The CDR3 sequence is CASRVGSISPLHF. CDR3 sequence (DNA): TGTGCCAGCAGAGTCGGGAGTATCTCACCCCTCCACTTT.

This clonotype was seen only a few times. In DNA, the CDR3 is TGTGCCAGCAGCCCGAAAATTACTGGGGCCAACGTCCTGACTTTC. Amino acid sequence: CASSPKITGANVLTF. V and J are TRBV7-3 and TRBJ2-6; D not resolved. The germline CDR1 and CDR2 sequences are SGHTA and FQGTGA. The CDR3 is 15 residues long. Trimming stripped 5 bases from V and 2 bases from J, with 10 bases between.

Concerning this clonotype: A clone one base away is much larger, so this may be a read error. The chain combines TRBV4-3 with TRBJ1-5; no reliable D call. This CDR3 comprises 15 residues. Per germline, CDR1 LGHNA and CDR2 YSLEER. Between the trimmed V and J ends, which lost 0 bases and 5 bases, there was a span of 11 bases. The CDR3 DNA sequence: TGCGCCAGCAGCCAAGATGGCAAAGCCGATCAGCCCCAGCATTTT. Translation gives CASSQDGKADQPQHF.

This clonotype was seen a handful of times. The genes are TRBV10-1 and TRBJ2-1; 10 bases agree with TRBD2. Germline assignment: CDR1 WNHNN and CDR2 SYGVQD (reference sequence). V lost 3 bases to trimming and J lost 7 bases; unmatched junction nucleotides: 9. This CDR3 contains 16 residues. DNA for the CDR3: TGCGCCAGCAGTGAAACAAGCGGGGGGGCCGGGAATGAGCAGTTCTTC. Protein: CASSETSGGAGNEQFF.

The chain employs TRBV5-1 and TRBJ1-1, with D perhaps matching TRBD1 (6 bases). From germline, CDR1 is SGHRS and CDR2 YFSETQ. The CDR3 extends over 12 amino acids. Trimming left V 5 bases short and J 6 bases short, with 11 bases between. CDR3 amino acids: CASSTGASEAFF. Written as DNA, the CDR3 is TGCGCCAGCAGTACGGGGGCTTCTGAAGCTTTCTTT.

The gene calls are TRBV16 and TRBJ1-5, with TRBD1 as a possible D gene (6 bases). In germline, CDR1 is KGHSY, CDR2 FQNENV. The CDR3 is made up of 14 amino acids. The V and J ends lost 7 bases and 6 bases respectively, with 16 bases between them. CDR3 sequence: CASTQGGRSQPQHF. Here the CDR3 DNA reads TGTGCCAGCACTCAAGGGGGGCGCAGTCAGCCCCAGCATTTT.